Following are 17 T cell receptor beta chains from one sample sequenced in a study of blood T cell repertoires in COVID-19. Generated by immunoSEQ multiplex PCR, the TCRdb table keeps only in-frame clones and is missing some. The sample includes 150,000 or so clones, approximately 87% of them seen just once. The source material was peripheral blood. Source of these receptors: a woman in her seventies with acute or convalescent COVID-19.

The V call is TRBV6-1, the J call TRBJ1-2; D is perhaps TRBD1 (6 bases). Between the trimmed V and J ends, which lost 2 bases and 0 bases, there was a span of 10 bases. The CDR3 extends over 15 amino acids. Germline V gene sequence: CDR1 MNHNS, CDR2 SASEGT. The CDR3 DNA reads as TGTGCCAGCAGTGAAATGACAGGCCCTAACTATGGCTACACCTTC. Translating gives CASSEMTGPNYGYTF.

This clone was detected only once. The V gene is TRBV6-2 or TRBV6-3, the J gene TRBJ1-2; 10 nucleotides agree with TRBD1. J lost 4 bases, V lost 2 bases, and 7 bases had no gene match. There are 16 residues in the CDR3. The germline CDR1 and CDR2 sequences are MNHEY and SVGEGT. CDR3 nucleotide sequence: TGTGCCAGCAGTTACCCCCGGGACAGGGGATTCTATGGCTACACCTTC. Amino acid sequence: CASSYPRDRGFYGYTF.

The CDR3 DNA follows: TGTGCCAGCAGTGTCCCGGGAGACAGGGGGCTCTACTCTGGGGCCAACGTCCTGACTTTC. Translating it yields CASSVPGDRGLYSGANVLTF. This rearrangement joins TRBV6-1 to TRBJ2-6, with 10 nucleotides matching TRBD1. The CDR3 extends over 20 amino acids. Germline V gene sequence: CDR1 MNHNS, CDR2 SASEGT. The V segment lost 4 bases and the J segment 0 bases; nucleotides outside the gene matches: 12.

The CDR3 sequence is CAWSPGLAGEEQFF. In nucleotides, the CDR3 is TGTGCCTGGAGCCCGGGACTAGCGGGGGAGGAGCAGTTCTTC. The chain joins TRBV30 to TRBJ2-1, with 14 nucleotides matching TRBD2. With 3 bases clipped from V and 10 bases from J, the junction kept 5 bases outside the gene matches. The CDR3 covers 14 residues. Germline-derived CDR1 and CDR2 are GTSNPN and SVGIG (reference sequence).

In its sample, this clone was seen a few times. The CDR3 reads CAWSYSPRYEQYF. The CDR3 nucleotides are TGTGCCTGGAGTTACTCGCCCCGATACGAGCAGTACTTC. This chain connects TRBV30 to TRBJ2-7; D not resolved. Per the germline V gene, CDR1 is GTSNPN and CDR2 is SVGIG (reference sequence). The CDR3 has 13 residues. Trimming left V 2 bases short and J 4 bases short, with 12 bases between.

The chain has TRBV6-5 and TRBJ1-1; D unresolved. Trimming took off 0 bases at V and 0 bases at J, with 8 bases between the two ends. CDR3 size: 15 residues. In germline, CDR1 is MNHEY, CDR2 SVGAGI. This CDR3 reads CASSYSDTLNTEAFF. The DNA for the CDR3 is TGTGCCAGCAGTTACTCCGACACCTTGAACACTGAAGCTTTCTTT.

The chain uses TRBV5-6 and TRBJ1-5, with a tentative D call TRBD1 (5 bases). The V end was cut by 4 bases, the J end by 0 bases, with 8 bases between. CDR3 size: 14 residues. Germline values: CDR1 SGHDT, CDR2 YYEEEE. The chain's CDR3 is CASSRRGSNQPQHF. CDR3 DNA sequence: TGTGCCAGCAGCAGAAGGGGTAGCAATCAGCCCCAGCATTTT.

This chain connects TRBV4-3 to TRBJ2-3, with 12 bases aligning to TRBD1. Per germline, CDR1 LGHNA and CDR2 YSLEER. Trimming at V came to 0 bases and at J to 7 bases, leaving 8 bases not matched to a gene. This CDR3 comprises 17 residues. The CDR3 here is CASSQETPGQGANTQYF. The CDR3 DNA sequence: TGCGCCAGCAGCCAAGAGACTCCGGGACAGGGGGCTAATACGCAGTATTTT.

The chain links TRBV28 to TRBJ2-5; weak D call: TRBD1 (5 bases). The CDR3 length is 13 residues. Trimming pared 4 bases from V and 3 bases from J, leaving 9 bases between. The germline V gene has CDR1 MDHEN and CDR2 SYDVKM. The CDR3 bases are TGTGCCAGCAGTTCGGGCAGGGAAGAGACCCAGTACTTC. It encodes CASSSGREETQYF.

The chain links TRBV27 to TRBJ1-2; no clear D gene. The V end lost 7 bases, the J end lost 4 bases, and 16 bases lay between the germline ends. The CDR3 runs to 14 residues. The germline gives CDR1 MNHEY, CDR2 SMNVEV (reference sequence). CDR3 amino acids: CASTPDPTGYGYTF. CDR3 coding DNA: TGTGCCAGCACCCCAGATCCCACGGGCTATGGCTACACCTTC.

V gene TRBV10-2 combines with J gene TRBJ2-1; 12 bases map to TRBD1. V was pared by 4 bases and J by 16 bases, with 2 bases of the junction left unmatched. The germline CDR1 and CDR2 sequences are WSHSY and SAAADI. This CDR3 has 11 residues. The CDR3 region has the DNA TGCGCCAGCAGTGCCGGGACAGGGGGCTTCTTC. As protein: CASSAGTGGFF.

V usage is TRBV3-1 (or the pseudogene TRBV3-2) and J usage is TRBJ2-7, with a possible D match to TRBD2 (6 bases). V was shortened by 8 bases and J by 6 bases, with 17 bases between the two germline ends. The CDR3 is 13 amino acids. Germline V CDR1 and CDR2: LGHDT, YNNKEL (reference sequence). CDR3 in DNA: TGTGCCAGCTTAGGAGGGGATTTTCGCGAGCAGTACTTC. Residues: CASLGGDFREQYF.

This clone was counted a single time. The chain joins TRBV28 to TRBJ2-1; the match to TRBD1 covers 10 bases. The germline gives CDR1 MDHEN, CDR2 SYDVKM. This CDR3 has 14 amino acids. Trimming at V came to 7 bases and at J to 7 bases, leaving 7 bases not matched to a gene. The CDR3 DNA sequence: TGTGCCAGCATCGACCGGGACAGGGGAAATGAGCAGTTCTTC. Translation: CASIDRDRGNEQFF.

This chain links TRBV7-2 with TRBJ2-3; 7 bases match TRBD2. The length of the CDR3 is 15 residues. V was clipped by 3 bases and J by 0 bases; unmatched bases: 3. In germline, CDR1 is SGHTA, CDR2 FQGNSA. CDR3 sequence (DNA): TGTGCCAGCAGCTTGGAACTAGCGAGCACAGATACGCAGTATTTT. This gives the protein CASSLELASTDTQYF.

This chain uses TRBV18 with TRBJ2-5; D may be TRBD1 (5 bases). V dropped 4 bases and J dropped 4 bases, with 13 bases sitting between them. Per germline, CDR1 KGHSH and CDR2 LQKENI. There are 14 residues in the CDR3. The CDR3 is CASSLSSGSETQYF. CDR3 bases: TGTGCCAGCTCACTCAGCTCAGGGTCAGAGACCCAGTACTTC.

This rearrangement joins TRBV5-8 to TRBJ2-1; TRBD1 aligns across 11 bases. The V and J ends lost 5 bases and 9 bases, in that order; junction bases with no gene match: 10. CDR3 length equals 15 residues. Germline V lookup: CDR1 SGHTS, CDR2 YDEGEE. The CDR3 is CASSRRDRGISEQFF. CDR3 DNA: TGTGCCAGCAGTCGCCGGGACAGGGGGATTTCTGAGCAGTTCTTC.

This clone was observed once. The chain joins TRBV28 to TRBJ1-1; the D is unclear. This CDR3 is 14 amino acids long. CDR1 and CDR2 from the germline V gene are MDHEN and SYDVKM. V was trimmed by 6 bases and J by 3 bases, leaving 14 bases between them. For the CDR3, the DNA is TGTGCCAGCAGGCCAACAGAGCATTACACTGAAGCTTTCTTT. It translates to CASRPTEHYTEAFF.